A selection of T cell receptor beta chains follows, all from one sample in a study of blood T cells in healthy people across ages. Each CDR3 protein gets one entry after TCRdb re-called the 5' RACE reads with MiXCR. This table holds about 800,000 distinct CDR3 sequences, roughly 25% found once. The same sample was also studied in work on T cells of mothers and their children.

The sample comprised blood. These receptors were obtained from a boy under 18 in good health. CDR3s include the opening cysteine and the closing phenylalanine or tryptophan. The order of the fields is D gene, clone size, CDR3 length, J gene, V gene, CDR3 DNA, CDR3 protein. The D gene is left open where the match is weak. Clone size appears in some rows only: once, few, many, or a class for an expanded clone.

d_call: -
clone_size: -
cdr3_length: 14
j_call: TRBJ2-5
v_call: TRBV20-1
cdr3_nt: TGCAGTGCTCGAACACAGGGAAGTTGGGAGACCCAGTACTTC
cdr3_aa: CSARTQGSWETQYF

d_call: -
clone_size: few
cdr3_length: 15
j_call: TRBJ1-4
v_call: TRBV13
cdr3_nt: TGTGCCAGCAGCTTAGGTACTGGAAGCAGGGAAAAACTGTTTTTT
cdr3_aa: CASSLGTGSREKLFF

d_call: -
clone_size: -
cdr3_length: 17
j_call: TRBJ1-2
v_call: TRBV27
cdr3_nt: TGTGCCAGCAGTTCCCTGGTCGCGGGCCAGAAAGGCTATGGCTACACCTTC
cdr3_aa: CASSSLVAGQKGYGYTF

d_call: -
clone_size: -
cdr3_length: 15
j_call: TRBJ1-5
v_call: TRBV5-1
cdr3_nt: TGCGCCAGCAGTTCGAACGGACAGTCCAATCAGCCCCAGCATTTT
cdr3_aa: CASSSNGQSNQPQHF

d_call: TRBD2
clone_size: -
cdr3_length: 19
j_call: TRBJ2-1
v_call: TRBV14
cdr3_nt: TGTGCCAGCAGCCAAGGACCGGCGGTAGTGGCGGGGGGCGGCCATGAGCAGTTCTTC
cdr3_aa: CASSQGPAVVAGGGHEQFF

d_call: -
clone_size: few
cdr3_length: 15
j_call: TRBJ2-5
v_call: TRBV9
cdr3_nt: TGTGCCAGCAGCGCCGCACCTAGCATCCAAGAGACCCAGTACTTC
cdr3_aa: CASSAAPSIQETQYF

d_call: TRBD1
clone_size: many
cdr3_length: 16
j_call: TRBJ1-1
v_call: TRBV28
cdr3_nt: TGTGCCAGCAGTGGGGACAGGGGGGTCCTGGGGACTGAAGCTTTCTTT
cdr3_aa: CASSGDRGVLGTEAFF

d_call: -
clone_size: few
cdr3_length: 15
j_call: TRBJ2-7
v_call: TRBV4-3
cdr3_nt: TGCGCCAGCAGCCAAGATAAGGGACCTACCTACGAGCAGTACTTC
cdr3_aa: CASSQDKGPTYEQYF

d_call: TRBD1
clone_size: -
cdr3_length: 16
j_call: TRBJ2-1
v_call: TRBV7-9
cdr3_nt: TGTGCCAGCAGTTTATTCCCGGGACAGGGCCCAAATGAGCAGTTCTTC
cdr3_aa: CASSLFPGQGPNEQFF

d_call: -
clone_size: few
cdr3_length: 13
j_call: TRBJ1-4
v_call: TRBV7-2
cdr3_nt: TGTGCCAGCAGCTTAGGGGAAGGTCGGGGACTGTTTTTT
cdr3_aa: CASSLGEGRGLFF

d_call: -
clone_size: -
cdr3_length: 14
j_call: TRBJ2-7
v_call: TRBV3-1
cdr3_nt: TGTGCCAGCAGCCAAGTCCCGGGGTTCTACGAGCAGTACTTC
cdr3_aa: CASSQVPGFYEQYF

d_call: TRBD2
clone_size: many
cdr3_length: 16
j_call: TRBJ2-3
v_call: TRBV29-1
cdr3_nt: TGCAGCGTTGGGGGAATAGCGGGAGAAGGCACAGATACGCAGTATTTT
cdr3_aa: CSVGGIAGEGTDTQYF

d_call: TRBD1
clone_size: -
cdr3_length: 13
j_call: TRBJ2-1
v_call: TRBV29-1
cdr3_nt: TGCAGCGGGTCCGGGACAGGGTTGAATGAGCAGTTCTTC
cdr3_aa: CSGSGTGLNEQFF

d_call: TRBD2
clone_size: few
cdr3_length: 15
j_call: TRBJ2-7
v_call: TRBV20-1
cdr3_nt: TGCAGTGCTAGACCGTCTAGCGGGACCGGCTACGAGCAGTACTTC
cdr3_aa: CSARPSSGTGYEQYF

d_call: TRBD2
clone_size: -
cdr3_length: 18
j_call: TRBJ2-1
v_call: TRBV28
cdr3_nt: TGTGCCAGCAGTCTGCGACTAGCGCTCTCCGACTCCTACAATGAGCAGTTCTTC
cdr3_aa: CASSLRLALSDSYNEQFF

d_call: -
clone_size: -
cdr3_length: 14
j_call: TRBJ2-7
v_call: TRBV19
cdr3_nt: TGTGCCAGTAGTATTGGGACACATTCGTACGAGCAGTACTTC
cdr3_aa: CASSIGTHSYEQYF

d_call: -
clone_size: -
cdr3_length: 16
j_call: TRBJ2-7
v_call: TRBV7-2
cdr3_nt: TGTGCCAGCAGCTTAGTTCGAGGTAACAGACCCTACGAGCAGTACTTC
cdr3_aa: CASSLVRGNRPYEQYF

d_call: -
clone_size: -
cdr3_length: 14
j_call: TRBJ2-1
v_call: TRBV29-1
cdr3_nt: TGCAGCGTTGTTGGGGAGGTCTCCTACAATGAGCAGTTCTTC
cdr3_aa: CSVVGEVSYNEQFF

d_call: -
clone_size: -
cdr3_length: 15
j_call: TRBJ2-5
v_call: TRBV12-3/TRBV12-4
cdr3_nt: TGTGCCAGCAGTGTTGCTCGGACAGCCCAAGAGACCCAGTACTTC
cdr3_aa: CASSVARTAQETQYF

d_call: TRBD1
clone_size: -
cdr3_length: 20
j_call: TRBJ1-1
v_call: TRBV28
cdr3_nt: TGTGCCAGCAGTTTAGTATATTCCCCAAGGACAGGGGAAAGGAACACTGAAGCTTTCTTT
cdr3_aa: CASSLVYSPRTGERNTEAFF

d_call: -
clone_size: -
cdr3_length: 14
j_call: TRBJ2-1
v_call: TRBV11-2
cdr3_nt: TGTGCCAGCAGAAGGACGGACTCCTACAATGAGCAGTTCTTC
cdr3_aa: CASRRTDSYNEQFF

d_call: TRBD2
clone_size: -
cdr3_length: 17
j_call: TRBJ2-1
v_call: TRBV25-1
cdr3_nt: TGTGCCAGCAGTGAATTCGGGAGGGCTATGGCCTACAATGAGCAGTTCTTC
cdr3_aa: CASSEFGRAMAYNEQFF

d_call: TRBD1
clone_size: few
cdr3_length: 13
j_call: TRBJ2-4
v_call: TRBV20-1
cdr3_nt: TGCAGTGCCAGGACAGGTACCAAAAACATTCAGTACTTC
cdr3_aa: CSARTGTKNIQYF

d_call: -
clone_size: -
cdr3_length: 14
j_call: TRBJ2-2
v_call: TRBV6-1
cdr3_nt: TGTGCCAGCAGGGCACGGACGAACACCGGGGAGCTGTTTTTT
cdr3_aa: CASRARTNTGELFF

d_call: -
clone_size: few
cdr3_length: 12
j_call: TRBJ2-5
v_call: TRBV29-1
cdr3_nt: TGCAGCGTTGGAAACAGACAAGAGACCCAGTACTTC
cdr3_aa: CSVGNRQETQYF

d_call: TRBD2
clone_size: -
cdr3_length: 16
j_call: TRBJ2-1
v_call: TRBV7-2
cdr3_nt: TGTGCCAGCAGCTTAGAGGGGAGGGCCTTATTGGGGGAGCAGTTCTTC
cdr3_aa: CASSLEGRALLGEQFF

d_call: TRBD2
clone_size: -
cdr3_length: 14
j_call: TRBJ2-7
v_call: TRBV20-1
cdr3_nt: TGCAGTGCTAGGGATCCTTGGACGGGAGGCGAGCAGTACTTC
cdr3_aa: CSARDPWTGGEQYF

d_call: -
clone_size: -
cdr3_length: 14
j_call: TRBJ2-7
v_call: TRBV4-3
cdr3_nt: TGCGCCAGCAGCCAAGATTGGAAAACCTACGAGCAGTACTTC
cdr3_aa: CASSQDWKTYEQYF

d_call: -
clone_size: -
cdr3_length: 14
j_call: TRBJ2-5
v_call: TRBV20-1
cdr3_nt: TGCAGTGCTAGAGATCGGGCAGGGCGAGAGACCCAGTACTTC
cdr3_aa: CSARDRAGRETQYF

d_call: TRBD2
clone_size: few
cdr3_length: 16
j_call: TRBJ2-3
v_call: TRBV12-3/TRBV12-4
cdr3_nt: TGTGCCAGCAGCTTTAGCGGGAGGGCCGGCACAGATACGCAGTATTTT
cdr3_aa: CASSFSGRAGTDTQYF

d_call: -
clone_size: few
cdr3_length: 14
j_call: TRBJ2-7
v_call: TRBV29-1
cdr3_nt: TGCAGCGTTGAGGCGGCTGAGGAATCCTACGAGCAGTACTTC
cdr3_aa: CSVEAAEESYEQYF

d_call: -
clone_size: -
cdr3_length: 12
j_call: TRBJ1-1
v_call: TRBV6-5
cdr3_nt: TGTGCCGCAGGCCAGGGGAGGGATGAAGCTTTCTTT
cdr3_aa: CAAGQGRDEAFF

d_call: TRBD1
clone_size: -
cdr3_length: 16
j_call: TRBJ1-4
v_call: TRBV15
cdr3_nt: TGTGCCACCAGCAGAGATCCCGGACAGGGAAGTGAAAAACTGTTTTTT
cdr3_aa: CATSRDPGQGSEKLFF

d_call: TRBD1
clone_size: many
cdr3_length: 15
j_call: TRBJ1-5
v_call: TRBV7-2
cdr3_nt: TGTGCCAGCAGCTTAAATACAGGGGGGAATCAGCCCCAGCATTTT
cdr3_aa: CASSLNTGGNQPQHF

d_call: -
clone_size: -
cdr3_length: 13
j_call: TRBJ2-7
v_call: TRBV7-6
cdr3_nt: TGTGCCAGCAGCTTAGCTGGAGAACCCGAGCAGTACTTC
cdr3_aa: CASSLAGEPEQYF

d_call: -
clone_size: many
cdr3_length: 16
j_call: TRBJ2-5
v_call: TRBV7-8
cdr3_nt: TGTGCCAGCAGCCTGCCCAGGACCAAGGTGGTAGAGACCCAGTACTTC
cdr3_aa: CASSLPRTKVVETQYF

d_call: -
clone_size: -
cdr3_length: 14
j_call: TRBJ2-3
v_call: TRBV2
cdr3_nt: TGTGCCAGCAGTGTAGGGATTAGCACAGATACGCAGTATTTT
cdr3_aa: CASSVGISTDTQYF

d_call: -
clone_size: few
cdr3_length: 13
j_call: TRBJ2-2
v_call: TRBV6-5
cdr3_nt: TGTGCCACCACCCGTGGGGCCACCGGGGAGCTGTTTTTT
cdr3_aa: CATTRGATGELFF

d_call: -
clone_size: -
cdr3_length: 16
j_call: TRBJ1-5
v_call: TRBV4-3
cdr3_nt: TGCGCCAGCAGCCAACCCGGGCCAATTAGCAATCAGCCCCAGCATTTT
cdr3_aa: CASSQPGPISNQPQHF

d_call: -
clone_size: -
cdr3_length: 13
j_call: TRBJ1-1
v_call: TRBV20-1
cdr3_nt: TGCAGTGCTTACAGGGCGGAGGACACTGAAGCTTTCTTT
cdr3_aa: CSAYRAEDTEAFF

d_call: -
clone_size: few
cdr3_length: 15
j_call: TRBJ2-1
v_call: TRBV27
cdr3_nt: TGTGCCAGCAGTTTCAGCGCGGGAAGTTCCAATGAGCAGTTCTTC
cdr3_aa: CASSFSAGSSNEQFF

d_call: -
clone_size: few
cdr3_length: 16
j_call: TRBJ2-3
v_call: TRBV7-6
cdr3_nt: TGTGCCAGCAGCTTAAGCTGGCATTTACGCACAGATACGCAGTATTTT
cdr3_aa: CASSLSWHLRTDTQYF

d_call: -
clone_size: -
cdr3_length: 13
j_call: TRBJ1-2
v_call: TRBV28
cdr3_nt: TGTGCCAGCAGTCTTACCGTCGTCTATGGCTACACCTTC
cdr3_aa: CASSLTVVYGYTF

d_call: -
clone_size: -
cdr3_length: 17
j_call: TRBJ1-5
v_call: TRBV7-9
cdr3_nt: TGTGCCAGCAGCTTAGCCGGCGGACCCTATAGCAATCAGCCCCAGCATTTT
cdr3_aa: CASSLAGGPYSNQPQHF

d_call: -
clone_size: -
cdr3_length: 9
j_call: TRBJ1-2
v_call: TRBV29-1
cdr3_nt: TGCAGCGTTGACGGCGGCTACACCTTC
cdr3_aa: CSVDGGYTF

d_call: TRBD2
clone_size: -
cdr3_length: 14
j_call: TRBJ2-7
v_call: TRBV4-3
cdr3_nt: TGCGCCAGCAGCCAGGCGGGGACTAGCCGCGAGCAGTACTTC
cdr3_aa: CASSQAGTSREQYF

d_call: TRBD1
clone_size: once
cdr3_length: 15
j_call: TRBJ2-7
v_call: TRBV9
cdr3_nt: TGTGCCAGCAGCGCCTGCGGGACAGGGGGATACGAGCAGTACTTC
cdr3_aa: CASSACGTGGYEQYF

d_call: TRBD2
clone_size: few
cdr3_length: 15
j_call: TRBJ2-7
v_call: TRBV5-1
cdr3_nt: TGCGCCAGCAGCTTACCTACTGGACTAGTTGCCGAGCAGTACTTC
cdr3_aa: CASSLPTGLVAEQYF

d_call: -
clone_size: few
cdr3_length: 11
j_call: TRBJ2-3
v_call: TRBV29-1
cdr3_nt: TGCAGCGGGACAGCTAAAGATACGCAGTATTTT
cdr3_aa: CSGTAKDTQYF

d_call: -
clone_size: -
cdr3_length: 18
j_call: TRBJ2-5
v_call: TRBV5-6
cdr3_nt: TGTGCCAGCAGCCCCTCCGGGCTTAGGGGGGGGCCCGAAGAGACCCAGTACTTC
cdr3_aa: CASSPSGLRGGPEETQYF

d_call: TRBD2
clone_size: few
cdr3_length: 18
j_call: TRBJ2-5
v_call: TRBV10-3
cdr3_nt: TGTGCCATCAGTGATAGGCGGGAGGGCGATAGGAGCTCCTACGAGCGGTACTTC
cdr3_aa: CAISDRREGDRSSYERYF

d_call: -
clone_size: -
cdr3_length: 11
j_call: TRBJ2-1
v_call: TRBV20-1
cdr3_nt: TGCAGTGCTAGGACTAGCAATGAGCAGTTCTTC
cdr3_aa: CSARTSNEQFF

d_call: TRBD2
clone_size: few
cdr3_length: 14
j_call: TRBJ2-1
v_call: TRBV20-1
cdr3_nt: TGCAGTGCTAGTGTTGGGACTACCTTATTTGAGCAGTTCTTC
cdr3_aa: CSASVGTTLFEQFF

d_call: TRBD1
clone_size: -
cdr3_length: 13
j_call: TRBJ1-1
v_call: TRBV5-1
cdr3_nt: TGCGCCAGCAGCGGGACAGGGGATACTGAAGCTTTCTTT
cdr3_aa: CASSGTGDTEAFF

d_call: TRBD1
clone_size: few
cdr3_length: 17
j_call: TRBJ2-2
v_call: TRBV4-3
cdr3_nt: TGCGCCAGCAGCCGGACATCACAGGGGGCGGGCACCGGGGAGCTGTTTTTT
cdr3_aa: CASSRTSQGAGTGELFF

d_call: TRBD2
clone_size: -
cdr3_length: 15
j_call: TRBJ2-1
v_call: TRBV7-6
cdr3_nt: TGTGCCAGCAGCCAACGGACTAGCGGACGGGATGAGCAGTTCTTC
cdr3_aa: CASSQRTSGRDEQFF

d_call: TRBD2
clone_size: -
cdr3_length: 15
j_call: TRBJ2-1
v_call: TRBV2
cdr3_nt: TGTGCCAGCATCGAAGCGGGAGGGCCCGTCTATGAGCAGTTCTTC
cdr3_aa: CASIEAGGPVYEQFF

d_call: -
clone_size: few
cdr3_length: 13
j_call: TRBJ2-7
v_call: TRBV29-1
cdr3_nt: TGCAGCGTTGAGGGGGAGGACTCCTACGAGCAGTACTTC
cdr3_aa: CSVEGEDSYEQYF

d_call: TRBD1
clone_size: -
cdr3_length: 15
j_call: TRBJ1-5
v_call: TRBV12-3/TRBV12-4
cdr3_nt: TGTGCCAGCAGTTCTGGAGGGACAGTCAATCAGCCCCAGCATTTT
cdr3_aa: CASSSGGTVNQPQHF